The following is a TCR beta chain sequence with its context. As yet, its antigen is unknown. The entry originates in a study of cytomegalovirus exposure and HLA in healthy donors. Study-level results: Donors belonging to an Asian-associated ancestry cluster reportedly showed fewer N-insertions in productive TCRs than the 666-donor mean, according to what a later analysis found.

J gave up 8 bases and V 4 bases, and 8 bases lay outside the gene matches. Per the germline V gene, CDR1 is SGHAT and CDR2 is FQNNGV. CDR3 length equals 16 residues. 60 Vbeta and 13 Jbeta primers were used in PCR. Measured with immunoSEQ multiplex PCR; TCRdb has only the in-frame clones, and not every one. In the table there are 170,000 or so clones, approximately 82% of which are singletons. Everyone who donated was a healthy bone marrow donor. The sequence derives from a man between 50 and 59 years old in good health and CMV-seropositive. The gene calls are TRBV11-2 and TRBJ2-5; 15 bases map to TRBD2. Sequencing was performed on PBMCs. CDR3 protein: CASSSGLAGGGSTQYF. CDR3 DNA: TGTGCCAGCAGCTCGGGACTAGCGGGAGGTGGGTCCACCCAGTACTTC.